This T cell receptor beta chain was sequenced during a study of T cells after yellow fever vaccination. Overall study: SMART-Seq v4 Ultra Low Input prepared the low-cell-number fractions.

Study-wide results and limits: From the bulk population, abundant clonotypes could contaminate and appear within FACS-sorted repertoires. Peaking faster, on day 5 versus 15, the secondary response was nonetheless weaker.

They built TCR cDNA with 5'RACE template switching, a step that put in a universal primer site and UMIs. Each CDR3 protein gets one entry after TCRdb re-called the 5' RACE reads with MiXCR. The sample shows more than 65,000 distinct CDR3 sequences, around 7.9% of them seen only once. This clonotype was counted a few times. What it binds is unknown. Germline lookup yields CDR1 MNHEY and CDR2 SVGAGI. After removal of 0 bases from V and 2 bases from J, the junction contained 7 bases not matched to a gene. The CDR3 runs to 17 residues. The sample consisted of CD8+ T cells sorted from PBMCs, taken 10 to 11 days after the first yellow fever vaccination. The rearrangement uses TRBV6-5 and TRBJ2-3; 8 positions match TRBD2. The source is a man in his late teens or twenties who received the YFV17D yellow fever vaccine. CDR3 in amino acids: CASSYSNSGAHTDTQYF. CDR3 sequence (DNA): TGTGCCAGCAGTTACTCGAATAGCGGGGCCCACACAGATACGCAGTATTTT.